This TCR beta chain was retrieved from a study of CD8 T cells in ankylosing spondylitis. Study outcomes and limitations: Seemingly characteristic of ankylosing spondylitis blood was a TCR beta motif consisting of 7 or 8 highly homologous variants. Certain motif variants had earlier been reported in reactive arthritis synovial fluid and blood.

Quantitative 5'-RACE was performed with molecular barcodes, and it yielded the TCR beta libraries. TCRdb reanalysed the 5' RACE reads using MiXCR and keeps one entry per CDR3 protein. This table holds more than 600,000 distinct CDR3 sequences, around a fifth found once. This clonotype was found many times. Its antigen is not identified. Trimming cost V 5 bases and J 5 bases; bases outside gene matches: 13. The CDR3 length is 16 residues. Looked up from germline, CDR1 is SGHTA and CDR2 is FQGNSA. The receptor comes from a male donor with ankylosing spondylitis. The specimen sequenced was blood, either unsorted or a sorted T cell fraction (not recorded which). The chain uses TRBV7-2 and TRBJ2-3, with TRBD2 matching over 7 bases. CDR3 nucleotide sequence: TGTGCCAGCAGCCCCGAGGGGCGCGCGGGAGTAGATACGCAGTATTTT. Its protein product is CASSPEGRAGVDTQYF.